This T cell receptor (beta chain) comes out of a study of naive and memory T cell subsets. Study observations and caveats: A few larger clonotypes appeared in naive repertoires, especially CD8, possibly memory cells re-expressing CD45RA.

CMV status came from CD4+ IFNgamma after overnight CMV lysate stimulation. The count of this clonotype is one. The antigen is unknown. V lost 4 bases, J lost 3 bases, and 11 bases lay in between. Germline V gene data show CDR1 as LNHDA and CDR2 as SQIVND (reference sequence). This CDR3 has 14 amino acids. An equimolar mix of two oligonucleotides served as the beta constant-region primer for TRBC1 and TRBC2. Nested alpha and beta constant-region primers with the SP2 primer drove four PCR rounds on ligated cDNA. TCRdb used MiXCR to reprocess the UMI-ligation and nested PCR reads, holding one entry per CDR3 protein. This sample carries around 100,000 distinct CDR3 sequences, around 13% of them seen once, and the ten largest clones take roughly 3.1%.

V usage is TRBV19 and J usage is TRBJ2-3; TRBD2 might be the D (6 bases). This sequence originates from a human donor in good health. Sequencing was carried out using naive CD8+ T cells from blood. The CDR3 region has the DNA TGTGCCAGTAGTACTTATAGCGGAACAGATACGCAGTATTTT. This encodes CASSTYSGTDTQYF.